Shown below are 25 T cell receptor beta chains from a single sample sequenced in a study of blood T cells in healthy people across ages. A second 7 to 11 cycle PCR used barcoded and J-beta primers. From the 5' RACE reads, TCRdb called clonotypes with MiXCR, one entry per CDR3 protein. Counted here are 800,000 to 1,000,000 distinct CDR3 sequences, around 46% occurring once; the ten biggest clones make up 13%. Sequencing used blood. The receptor set was obtained from a man younger than 45 in good health.

The chain is built from TRBV27 and TRBJ1-2; D is unclear. Trimming took off 11 bases at V and 1 base at J, with 8 bases between the two ends. This CDR3 is built from 11 residues. Germline V gene lookup returns CDR1 MNHEY and CDR2 SMNVEV (reference sequence). For the CDR3, the DNA is TGTGCCGTACGGGTTAACTATGGCTACACCTTC. Translated, it gives CAVRVNYGYTF.

The J gene is TRBJ1-2, the V gene TRBV30, with TRBD1 matching over 8 bases. The germline gives CDR1 GTSNPN, CDR2 SVGIG (reference sequence). This CDR3 has 16 residues. J gave up 7 bases and V 1 base, and 14 bases lay outside the gene matches. The CDR3 DNA reads as TGTGCCTGGAGTGAGACGCCGACAGGGGAACCCTTTGGCTACACCTTC. It translates to CAWSETPTGEPFGYTF.

The rearrangement joins TRBV5-1 to TRBJ2-1; D call uncertain. Trimming took off 5 bases at V and 10 bases at J, with 16 bases between the two ends. The V gene's germline CDR1 is SGHRS and CDR2 YFSETQ. The CDR3 consists of 13 residues. The CDR3 here is CASSRPGPREQFF. CDR3 DNA sequence: TGCGCCAGCAGTCGTCCCGGACCGCGAGAGCAGTTCTTC.

V and J are TRBV27 and TRBJ2-7, with 7 bases that match TRBD1. The CDR3 runs 15 residues. The germline gives CDR1 MNHEY, CDR2 SMNVEV (reference sequence). The junction had 11 bases not matched to a gene; V was cut back by 5 bases and J by 4 bases. The CDR3 loop is CASSPQQGKWYEQYF. DNA of the CDR3: TGTGCCAGCAGTCCCCAACAGGGGAAGTGGTACGAGCAGTACTTC.

This clonotype was recorded a few times. J is TRBJ2-3 and V is TRBV29-1; D unresolved. Germline V gene sequence: CDR1 SQVTM, CDR2 ANQGSEA. V was cut by 8 bases and J by 0 bases, with 9 bases left in between. The CDR3 consists of 12 residues. CDR3 protein: CSHDSSTDTQYF. The CDR3, as DNA: TGCAGCCACGACTCTAGCACAGATACGCAGTATTTT.

This clonotype was observed a few times. V usage is TRBV12-3 or TRBV12-4 and J usage is TRBJ2-2; D is undetermined. The CDR3 is made up of 12 amino acids. The V gene lost 7 bases and the J gene lost 1 base, with 4 bases spanning the gap. CDR3 sequence reads: CASTLNTGELFF. The CDR3 region has the DNA TGTGCCAGCACTTTGAACACCGGGGAGCTGTTTTTT.

The V gene is TRBV4-1, the J gene TRBJ2-5; D ambiguous. Germline V CDR1 and CDR2: MGHRA, YSYEKL. Trimming took 4 bases from V and 4 from J, leaving 22 bases between them. The CDR3 is made up of 17 amino acids. Written as DNA, the CDR3 is TGCGCCAGCAGCCTTTCGCCACCGTCATCATGGGGAGAGACCCAGTACTTC. It encodes CASSLSPPSSWGETQYF.

This clonotype came up a few times. This chain connects TRBV21-1 to TRBJ1-2; no DNA check was done on the table's D call, TRBD1. TRBV21-1 represents a pseudogene. CDR3 size: 14 residues. The CDR3 reads CASSKWKGAYGYTF. In DNA, the CDR3 is TGTGCCAGCAGCAAATGGAAGGGGGCCTATGGCTACACCTTC.

This clonotype was detected only a few times. The chain couples TRBV13 to TRBJ2-7; 10 bases fit TRBD1. CDR1 is PRHDT, CDR2 FYEKMQ, per germline (reference sequence). This CDR3 region has 15 residues. Germline trimming cut 3 bases from V and 5 bases from J; bases unmatched to any gene: 7. Here the CDR3 reads CASSFRQGATNEQYF. The CDR3 region has the DNA TGTGCCAGCAGCTTCCGACAGGGGGCGACGAACGAGCAGTACTTC.

The chain employs TRBV27 and TRBJ2-5, with 8 bases fitting TRBD2. The CDR3 is 14 residues long. Germline-derived CDR1 and CDR2 are MNHEY and SMNVEV (reference sequence). With V trimmed by 4 bases and J by 5 bases, 6 bases remained unmatched. The CDR3 spells CASSSAGGGETQYF. CDR3 DNA sequence: TGTGCCAGCAGTTCCGCGGGGGGTGGGGAGACCCAGTACTTC.

This clonotype was observed a handful of times. This sequence joins TRBV5-1 and TRBJ2-3; 9 positions agree with TRBD1. The germline CDR1 and CDR2 sequences are SGHRS and YFSETQ. The J segment lost 8 bases and the V segment lost 4 bases, leaving 2 bases of the junction unmatched. The CDR3 runs 12 residues. CDR3: CASSLQGATQYF. The CDR3 region has the DNA TGCGCCAGCAGCCTACAGGGGGCTACGCAGTATTTT.

V is TRBV2 and J is TRBJ2-4; 7 bases match TRBD2. Trimming took 7 bases from V and 0 from J; bases not matched to a gene: 6. Germline V lookup: CDR1 SNHLY, CDR2 FYNNEI. The CDR3 sequence is 15 residues long. The CDR3 protein is CASIGRDLAKNIQYF. The CDR3 DNA reads TGTGCCAGCATAGGGAGGGATCTAGCCAAAAACATTCAGTACTTC.

The V gene is TRBV11-2, the J gene TRBJ2-1; TRBD2 aligns across 10 bases. This CDR3 is 17 amino acids long. Germline CDR1 reads SGHAT; CDR2 reads FQNNGV. V was clipped by 2 bases and J by 10 bases; unmatched bases: 14. The CDR3 DNA follows: TGTGCCAGCAGCTTACCCCCTGGGCTAGCGGGGGCCCTCGAGCAGTTCTTC. Translating it yields CASSLPPGLAGALEQFF.

This clonotype was counted ten times or more. As DNA, the CDR3 is TGCGCCAGCAGCCGCACTATAGGGGGACAGGGAAGAGACAATGAGCAGTTCTTC. This sequence encodes CASSRTIGGQGRDNEQFF. This sequence joins TRBV4-1 and TRBJ2-1; 9 bases fit TRBD1. The CDR3 has 18 amino acids. Trimming took 4 bases from V and 5 from J; bases not matched to a gene: 15. Germline V gene data show CDR1 as MGHRA and CDR2 as YSYEKL.

A few counts support this clonotype. The chain carries TRBV6-2 or TRBV6-3 and TRBJ2-3; D is perhaps TRBD1 or TRBD2 (5 bases each). Trimming took off 7 bases at V and 3 bases at J, with 17 bases between the two ends. The germline V gene has CDR1 MNHEY and CDR2 SVGEGT. The CDR3 extends over 15 amino acids. In DNA form, the CDR3 reads TGTGCCAGCACCCTTTTTCGGGACCCAACAGATACGCAGTATTTT. Amino acid sequence: CASTLFRDPTDTQYF.

This clonotype was counted between two and nine times. V gene TRBV28 combines with J gene TRBJ1-1; no firm D call. In germline, CDR1 is MDHEN, CDR2 SYDVKM. CDR3 length: 12 residues. Trimming took off 8 bases at V and 11 bases at J, with 18 bases between the two ends. For the CDR3, the DNA is TGTGCCAGCGGCCTGAATTCGGGTAGGGCTTTCTTT. Protein sequence: CASGLNSGRAFF.

The chain joins TRBV5-1 to TRBJ2-1; D is unresolved. The CDR3 has 13 amino acids. CDR1 is SGHRS, CDR2 YFSETQ, per germline. V lost 4 bases to trimming and J lost 6 bases, with 11 bases between them. CDR3 residues: CASSAFGPNEQFF. The CDR3 DNA sequence: TGCGCCAGCAGCGCCTTCGGGCCCAATGAGCAGTTCTTC.

V usage is TRBV20-1 and J usage is TRBJ1-2, with D uncertain. V was clipped by 6 bases and J by 2 bases, with 16 bases between them. This CDR3 is 14 amino acids long. The germline V gene encodes CDR1 DFQATT and CDR2 SNEGSKA (reference sequence). The CDR3 spells CSAPSPGGNYGYTF. CDR3 sequence (DNA): TGCAGTGCCCCCAGCCCAGGAGGGAACTATGGCTACACCTTC.

This clonotype was found once. This sequence may be a read error, since a much larger clone differs from it by one base. The gene calls are TRBV25-1 and TRBJ1-1; perhaps TRBD1 as D (6 bases). In germline, CDR1 is MGHDK, CDR2 SYGVNS. The CDR3 is made up of 14 amino acids. The CDR3 spells CVSSMAGALTEAFF. CDR3 DNA: TGTGTCAGCAGTATGGCGGGGGCTCTCACTGAAGCTTTCTTT.

The V and J genes are TRBV7-9 and TRBJ1-2; perhaps TRBD1 as D (6 bases). Germline V gene sequence: CDR1 SEHNR, CDR2 FQNEAQ (reference sequence). Trimming took 5 bases from V and 0 from J, leaving 13 bases between them. CDR3 length: 15 residues. The CDR3 nucleotides are TGTGCCAGCAGCAGTAACAGGGCGCCTAACTATGGCTACACCTTC. As protein: CASSSNRAPNYGYTF.

This clonotype was seen ten or more times. This sequence joins TRBV20-1 and TRBJ1-4; TRBD1 aligns across 8 bases. Germline V gene sequence: CDR1 DFQATT, CDR2 SNEGSKA (reference sequence). The CDR3 contains 16 residues. V dropped 6 bases and J dropped 1; count of bases not matched to a gene: 10. The CDR3: CSARSHRGGTNEKLFF. CDR3 coding DNA: TGCAGTGCCCGGTCCCACAGGGGGGGAACTAATGAAAAACTGTTTTTT.

The sample holds a few counts of this clonotype. This sequence joins TRBV5-8 and TRBJ1-5; a possible D gene is TRBD1 (6 bases). The CDR3 sequence is 14 residues long. V was shortened by 8 bases and J by 5 bases, with 17 bases between the two germline ends. CDR1 is SGHTS, CDR2 YDEGEE, per germline. CDR3 protein: CASNRGGNYQPQHF. As DNA, the CDR3 is TGTGCCAGTAACCGAGGGGGGAATTATCAGCCCCAGCATTTT.

The chain employs TRBV20-1 and TRBJ2-1; tentatively, D is TRBD1 or TRBD2 (5 bases each). This CDR3 is 11 amino acids long. The ends were cut back, 2 bases at V and 10 bases at J, with 9 bases in the middle. Germline V gives CDR1 DFQATT, CDR2 SNEGSKA (reference sequence). DNA of the CDR3: TGCAGTGCTAGAAGAGAGGGGGAGCAGTTCTTC. This sequence encodes CSARREGEQFF.

This clonotype was observed a few times. The V call is TRBV12-3 or TRBV12-4, the J call TRBJ1-4; perhaps TRBD1 as D (5 bases). CDR3 size: 15 residues. V was trimmed by 6 bases and J by 7 bases, leaving 18 bases between them. Here the CDR3 DNA reads TGTGCCAGCAGCCCTGGGGCCCCCGGGGCTGAAAAACTGTTTTTT. It specifies CASSPGAPGAEKLFF.

This clonotype has a single count. The genes are TRBV5-1 and TRBJ2-1; D not certain. V lost 6 bases to trimming and J lost 10 bases, with 17 bases between them. CDR1 is SGHRS and CDR2 is YFSETQ in the germline V gene. The CDR3 contains 13 residues. DNA for the CDR3: TGCGCCAGCACTACGCTAGAGGATGGGGAGCAGTTCTTC. The encoded protein is CASTTLEDGEQFF.